This section outlines one TCR beta chain sequence together with its context. No cognate antigen has been identified for it. Per-nucleotide qualities are absent, and no much larger clonotype sits a single base away. This entry comes from a study of CD8+ T cells in alopecia areata (dated by TCRdb to the late 2010s). At the level of the whole study: Treated patients were enrolled in an open-label pilot trial of oral tofacitinib, 5 to 10 mg twice daily, for moderate-to-severe alopecia areata. Scalp tissue and sorted CD4+ and CD8+ peripheral blood T cells from patchy and totalis/universalis alopecia areata patients and from healthy controls were covered by human TCRbeta sequencing. In both human patients and the C3H/HeJ mouse model, the study applied high-throughput TCRbeta sequencing to look at T cell clonal expansion in alopecia areata. Tofacitinib was administered for 6 to 18 months, and 6 months of follow-up off drug were then conducted to assess delayed response and recurrence. Biopsies were taken from tofacitinib-treated patients at baseline and again at 4 and 24 weeks into treatment, and several of those patients also had a later scalp biopsy. RNA was extracted with the PAXgene miRNA kit for fixed scalp, the miRNeasy kit for PBMCs, and the RNeasy kit for mouse skin. Scalp clonality was compared among normal scalp (n=4), patchy alopecia areata scalp (n=8), and alopecia totalis/universalis scalp (n=8). TCRbeta CDR3 regions were amplified by immunoSEQ multiplex PCR using 35 Vbeta forward and 13 Jbeta reverse primers. Here is what the overall study found, with its caveats: Shared TCR sequences between patients were less evident than in mice, which may be partly attributable to HLA diversity in the patient population. Scalp TCR repertoire analysis is complicated because resident alphabeta T cells in normal human skin are also sequenced, whereas mouse skin is dominated by gammadelta T cells. Higher clonality and more expanded CD8+ clones were observed in lesional scalp than in normal scalp, particularly in alopecia totalis/universalis, a finding suggestive of antigenic drive.

Reading the label with the study, this specimen's time point is: baseline before oral tofacitinib. Lesional scalp punch biopsies and peripheral blood were collected from alopecia areata patients. PBMCs were isolated by density centrifugation and stained for CD3, CD4 and CD8, after which CD4+ and CD8+ T cells were sorted on a FACSAria. CDR1 and CDR2 are drawn from the germline V gene: MDHEN, SYDVKM. V loses 5 bases of germline sequence and J loses 6 bases, and the interval between the two ends is 14 bases. Counted from cysteine to phenylalanine, this CDR3 has 13 amino acids. The only DNA kept is the CDR3, 39 bases in frame from the first base. The library was obtained by the immunoSEQ multiplex PCR assay. RNA was extracted from all samples and reverse transcribed into cDNA, which served as template for TCR sequencing. First-strand cDNA was synthesized using SuperScript III with a 2:1 mix of oligo-dT and random hexamers. A synthetic immune receptor repertoire was used to gauge amplification bias, and whatever bias remained was removed computationally. From the authors' description of their analysis: Raw reads were preprocessed to remove errors, and CDR3 was defined according to IMGT conventions as the region from the conserved cysteine to phenylalanine. Clonality was computed as 1 minus the Shannon entropy, with the entropy normalized by log2 of the number of productive unique TCRs. Scalp TCRbeta sequences were cross-referenced with sorted blood CD4 and CD8 repertoires so that the CD4 or CD8 identity of scalp clones could be inferred. TCRdb's version of the immuneACCESS table is confined to in-frame rearrangements and falls short of the full clone set. An unresolved V gene accounts for under half of the shortfall where checked; the remainder is of unknown origin. The V and J calls and clone size are taken from that table; D and trimming were inferred from the DNA. The sample contains 170,000 or so clones, 50% to 60% of them found a single time. About 14% of the sample is in the top ten clones.

The sequence is built from TRBV28 and TRBJ2-7; no D segment can be confidently identified. This sequence originates from a human donor with alopecia areata. This specimen was CD4+ T cells sorted from blood, taken at week 0. Here is the DNA: TGTGCCAGCAGTCCCCAATCTCCCGTCGAGCAGTACTTC. This sequence encodes CASSPQSPVEQYF.